This entry features one TCR beta chain sequence. Trimming removed 2 bases at V and 1 base at J, with 8 bases between. The CDR3 length is 14 residues. CDR1 and CDR2 from the germline V gene are MNHEY and SVGAGI. The data stem from a study of T-cell reconstitution after alpha-beta-depleted transplantation in children. Unique molecular identifiers were used to barcode this TCRbeta library. From the PCR reads, TCRdb called clonotypes with MiXCR, one entry per CDR3 protein. The sample gives roughly 220,000 distinct CDR3 sequences, about 12% of which show up once; around 3% is in the top ten. The V call is TRBV6-5, the J call TRBJ1-1, with a tentative D call TRBD1 (6 bases). The sequence came from a human donor who donated a stem cell graft to a child with acute lymphoblastic leukemia. This specimen was PBMCs from the stem cell graft donor, taken from the stem cell graft. CDR3: CASSYGRGNTEAFF. The CDR3 DNA follows: TGTGCCAGCAGTTACGGCAGGGGGAACACTGAAGCTTTCTTT.